The 12 T cell receptor beta chains below all came from one sample that was sequenced in a study of blood T cell repertoires in COVID-19. Some clones are missing from TCRdb's copy, which holds only in-frame ones; the method was immunoSEQ multiplex PCR. Of roughly 250,000 clones detected, roughly 86% appear once; the ten largest clones hold 1.5% to 2%. What was sequenced was PBMCs or T cells enriched from blood (not recorded which). These receptors were collected from a woman aged 45-65 years who had recovered from COVID-19.

The V and J genes are TRBV7-2 and TRBJ1-4; D not resolved. Germline V lookup: CDR1 SGHTA, CDR2 FQGNSA. This CDR3 is 15 amino acids long. V lost 2 bases and J 0 bases, leaving 7 bases between the germline ends. The CDR3 sequence: CASSLTRSTNEKLFF. Written as DNA, the CDR3 is TGTGCCAGCAGCTTAACGCGCTCAACTAATGAAAAACTGTTTTTT.

The V and J genes are TRBV27 and TRBJ1-1, with D possibly matching TRBD1 (6 bases). The CDR3 is 14 amino acids. CDR1 and CDR2 from the germline V gene are MNHEY and SMNVEV (reference sequence). The V gene lost 3 bases and the J gene lost 3 bases, with 11 bases spanning the gap. The CDR3 loop is CASSLGSGDTEAFF. The CDR3 nucleotides are TGTGCCAGCAGTTTGGGCTCAGGGGACACTGAAGCTTTCTTT.

The genes are TRBV28 and TRBJ1-2; 11 bases agree with TRBD1. The CDR3 consists of 15 residues. The V segment lost 1 base and the J segment 7 bases; nucleotides outside the gene matches: 5. Germline V CDR1 and CDR2: MDHEN, SYDVKM. CDR3 amino acids: CASSLSDRGLRGYTF. The CDR3 DNA reads TGTGCCAGCAGTTTATCGGACAGGGGGCTGCGTGGCTACACCTTC.

DNA of the CDR3: TGTGCCAGCAGCTTAAGTCTCGTAGTGAGCTCCTACAATGAGCAGTTCTTC. Translated: CASSLSLVVSSYNEQFF. The rearrangement links TRBV7-2 to TRBJ2-1; D unclear. The CDR3 consists of 17 residues. The germline V gene has CDR1 SGHTA and CDR2 FQGNSA. V was shortened by 2 bases and J by 0 bases, with 14 bases between the two germline ends.

This chain links TRBV19 with TRBJ1-5; no clear D gene. In germline, CDR1 is LNHDA, CDR2 SQIVND (reference sequence). The CDR3 runs to 13 residues. V dropped 9 bases and J dropped 5 bases, with 14 bases sitting between them. This chain's CDR3 is CARTGRAHQPQHF. CDR3 sequence (DNA): TGTGCCAGGACCGGGAGAGCTCATCAGCCCCAGCATTTT.

V is TRBV9 and J is TRBJ1-1, with 7 bases matching TRBD1. The CDR3 spans 15 residues. CDR1 and CDR2 from the germline V gene are SGDLS and YYNGEE. The V gene end was trimmed by 0 bases and the J gene end by 4 bases; junction bases not matched to a gene: 6. The CDR3 DNA is TGTGCCAGCAGCGTAGGGGGAGGACAGGCCACTGAAGCTTTCTTT. It specifies CASSVGGGQATEAFF.

This clone was found once. The chain employs TRBV3-1 (or the pseudogene TRBV3-2) and TRBJ2-1, with unresolved D. Germline loops: CDR1 LGHDT, CDR2 YNNKEL (reference sequence). The CDR3 length is 15 residues. V lost 4 bases and J lost 6, with 16 bases in between. DNA for the CDR3: TGTGCCAGCAGCCTAGATCGTAGATCGAGCAATGAGCAGTTCTTC. Translating it yields CASSLDRRSSNEQFF.

In its sample, this clone was seen once. This rearrangement joins TRBV18 to TRBJ2-3, with D maybe TRBD2 (6 bases). CDR1 is KGHSH, CDR2 LQKENI, per germline. This CDR3 region has 15 residues. V lost 4 bases and J 2 bases, leaving 13 bases between the germline ends. CDR3: CASSQGLYPTDTQYF. CDR3 bases: TGTGCCAGCTCACAGGGACTCTATCCCACAGATACGCAGTATTTT.

The V and J genes are TRBV2 and TRBJ2-3; perhaps TRBD2 as D (5 bases). Trimming left V 6 bases short and J 0 bases short, with 19 bases between. The germline V gene has CDR1 SNHLY and CDR2 FYNNEI. This CDR3 comprises 17 residues. CDR3 in amino acids: CASREELDYSSTDTQYF. CDR3 coding DNA: TGTGCCAGCAGGGAGGAGCTAGACTATTCTAGCACAGATACGCAGTATTTT.

This rearrangement joins TRBV18 to TRBJ2-3; 16 bases line up with TRBD2. V dropped 4 bases and J dropped 3; count of bases not matched to a gene: 10. Germline-derived CDR1 and CDR2 are KGHSH and LQKENI. The CDR3 sequence is 19 residues long. The CDR3 DNA reads as TGTGCCAGCTCACAGGGACTAGCGGGAGGGCCCTGGAGTACAGATACGCAGTATTTT. Its protein product is CASSQGLAGGPWSTDTQYF. Full variable domain (missing parts from reference TRBV18 and TRBJ2-3): NAGVMQNPRHLVRRRGQEARLRCSPMKGHSHVYWYRQLPEEGLKFMVYLQKENIIDESGMPKERFSAEFPKEGPSILRIQQVVRGDSAAYFCASSQGLAGGPWSTDTQYFGPGTRLTVL.

V is TRBV3-1 (or the pseudogene TRBV3-2) and J is TRBJ2-3, with D maybe TRBD2 (5 bases). Trimming left V 3 bases short and J 2 bases short, with 12 bases between. This CDR3 spans 15 amino acids. In germline, CDR1 is LGHDT, CDR2 YNNKEL (reference sequence). The CDR3 region is CASSHPVRDTDTQYF. In DNA form, the CDR3 reads TGTGCCAGCAGCCACCCAGTGAGGGACACAGATACGCAGTATTTT.

The CDR3 DNA sequence: TGTGCCAGCAGTCAATCTTCCGGGCTTGCGGGAGGCGACTACACCTTC. It is translated as CASSQSSGLAGGDYTF. This sequence joins TRBV28 and TRBJ1-2; D not resolved. Trimming pared 5 bases from V and 10 bases from J, leaving 26 bases between. Germline V gives CDR1 MDHEN, CDR2 SYDVKM. The CDR3 is 16 amino acids.